These T cell receptor beta chains were read from a single sample in a study of vaccination and CD4 T cells after COVID-19. TCRdb reanalysed the PCR reads using MiXCR and keeps one entry per CDR3 protein. The repertoire consists of around 10,000 distinct CDR3 sequences, with around 20% occurring once and the leading ten covering approximately 13%. These TCRs are of unknown antigen specificity. This specimen consisted of CD4+ T cells from blood, cultured in vitro, obtained after SARS-CoV-2 vaccination. These receptor sequences come from a human donor who had recovered from COVID-19. The CDR3 runs from the conserved cysteine through the conserved F or W. The D gene is left open where the match is weak. Expanded clones get a size class; other rows say once, few or many, or leave the size out.

V gene	clone size	J gene	D gene	CDR3 DNA	CDR3 protein
TRBV21-1	NA	TRBJ2-7	NA	TGTGCCAGCCCGGCCGGGACAGCCACCTACGAGCAGTACTTC	CASPAGTATYEQYF
TRBV15	medium-sized	TRBJ1-5	NA	TGTGCCACCAGCAGAGAAATAACCCTCAATCAGCCCCAGCATTTT	CATSREITLNQPQHF
TRBV7-9	NA	TRBJ2-2	NA	TGTGCCAGCAGCTTAGGGGGTTGGGCCACCGGGGAGCTGTTTTTT	CASSLGGWATGELFF
TRBV7-9	NA	TRBJ2-7	TRBD1	TGTGCCAGCAGCTTACAACAGGGGGTCGCCTACGAGCAGTACTTC	CASSLQQGVAYEQYF
TRBV20-1	NA	TRBJ2-7	TRBD2	TGCAGTGCCACCCCCGGGACTAGCGGGAGAGGGGCCTACGAGCAGTACTTC	CSATPGTSGRGAYEQYF
TRBV7-2	medium-sized	TRBJ1-2	TRBD1	TGTGCCAGCAGTCGAAGGGCAGGGGGCGCGGGGAACTATGGCTACACCTTC	CASSRRAGGAGNYGYTF
TRBV6-1	few	TRBJ2-7	NA	TGTGCCAGCGGCTACAGGGAATACGAGCAGTACTTC	CASGYREYEQYF
TRBV20-1	NA	TRBJ2-7	NA	TGCAGTGCGCCGAACCGGGCAAGGGGGGACTCGAGGGCCTGGGAGCAGTACTTC	CSAPNRARGDSRAWEQYF
TRBV27	large	TRBJ2-4	NA	TGTGCCGGTCTACTAGGATTGTCCAACATTCAGTACTTC	CAGLLGLSNIQYF
TRBV29-1	NA	TRBJ1-2	TRBD1	TGCAGCGTTGGGGACAGGGGAAACTATGGCTACACCTTC	CSVGDRGNYGYTF
TRBV11-3	few	TRBJ2-1	NA	TGTGCCAGCAGCTTAGTGAGTTGGAATGAGCAGTTCTTC	CASSLVSWNEQFF
TRBV7-2	few	TRBJ2-2	TRBD1	TGTGCCAGCAGCTTAAGGGGGACAGTTAACACCGGGGAGCTGTTTTTT	CASSLRGTVNTGELFF
TRBV11-3	NA	TRBJ2-5	TRBD1	TGTGCCAGCAGCGCAGAGGTCAGGGGGGAGACCCAGTACTTC	CASSAEVRGETQYF
TRBV7-2	medium-sized	TRBJ1-2	TRBD1	TGTGCCAGCAGCCACGACAGGGGGAACTATGGCTACACCTTC	CASSHDRGNYGYTF
TRBV7-2	NA	TRBJ2-1	TRBD1	TGTGCCAGCAGCCCCGGGACAGGGGGGATCCGGGGAGGTGGAAATGAGCAGTTCTTC	CASSPGTGGIRGGGNEQFF
TRBV20-1	few	TRBJ2-7	TRBD1	TGCAGCATGGGGAGTCGACAGGGCGTTTCCTACGAGCAGTACTTC	CSMGSRQGVSYEQYF
TRBV5-8	few	TRBJ2-3	NA	TGTGCCAGCAGCTTGGTTGCGGGGAACACAGATACGCAGTATTTT	CASSLVAGNTDTQYF
TRBV7-3	few	TRBJ2-2	NA	TGTGCCAGCAGCTTCAACCCGAACACCGGGGAGCTGTTTTTT	CASSFNPNTGELFF
TRBV7-2	few	TRBJ2-3	NA	TGTGCCAGCACCTTGGGGAACCTACCGAGGGATACGCAGTATTTT	CASTLGNLPRDTQYF
TRBV4-1	NA	TRBJ1-1	TRBD1	TGCGCCAGCAGCCCGGGACAGGGGTACACTCAAGCTTTCTTT	CASSPGQGYTQAFF
TRBV5-6	few	TRBJ2-7	TRBD1	TGTGCCAGCAGCGTTGGGACAGCGACACTTTTTTTCTACGAGCAGTACTTC	CASSVGTATLFFYEQYF
TRBV7-2	few	TRBJ2-1	NA	TGTGCCAGCAGCTTAGCTGGGGGACCGATGGGTGAGCAGTTCTTC	CASSLAGGPMGEQFF
TRBV4-3	NA	TRBJ2-3	TRBD2	TGCGCCAGCAGCCAAGAGGCGGGAGTGGAATCAGATACGCAGTATTTT	CASSQEAGVESDTQYF
TRBV29-1	NA	TRBJ2-4	TRBD1	TGCAGCGGATTCTGGACAGGGGTAGCCAAAAACATTCAGTACTTC	CSGFWTGVAKNIQYF
TRBV6-2/TRBV6-3	few	TRBJ1-2	NA	TGTGCCAGCAGTTATAGCGACCGCGTCGGTTTTGGCTACACCTTC	CASSYSDRVGFGYTF
TRBV20-1	medium-sized	TRBJ2-2	NA	TGCAGTGCTACGGCCGGGACTCCGAACACCGGGGAGCTGTTTTTT	CSATAGTPNTGELFF
TRBV6-5	medium-sized	TRBJ2-2	NA	TGTGCCAGCAGTTACGGGAGTTTCGCGAACACCGGGGAGCTGTTTTTT	CASSYGSFANTGELFF
TRBV6-5	NA	TRBJ1-5	NA	TGTGCCAGCAGTTACTCGCGGGGGAATCAGCCCCAGCATTTT	CASSYSRGNQPQHF
TRBV4-3	few	TRBJ2-5	NA	TGCGCCAGCAGCCACAGAATGCCTGGAAAAGAGACCCAGTACTTC	CASSHRMPGKETQYF
TRBV5-1	few	TRBJ2-7	TRBD2	TGCGCCAGCAGCGTCACTAGCGGGGATTACGAGCAGTACTTC	CASSVTSGDYEQYF
TRBV28	NA	TRBJ1-6	NA	TGTGCCAGCAGTTTAAGCGAGTGTAATTCACCCCTCCACTTT	CASSLSECNSPLHF
TRBV11-2	few	TRBJ1-5	TRBD1	TGTGCCAGCAAGGGACAGGGCTCGCAGCCCCAGCATTTT	CASKGQGSQPQHF
TRBV10-2	NA	TRBJ1-3	NA	TGCGCCAGCAGTGAGTCCGGAAACACCATATATTTT	CASSESGNTIYF
TRBV5-6	NA	TRBJ2-5	NA	TGTGCCAGCAGCTTGGTCGACAGTTCATGGGCCCAGTACTTC	CASSLVDSSWAQYF
TRBV12-3/TRBV12-4	NA	TRBJ2-4	NA	TGTGCCAGCAGTTTCATCGGAGAAGCCAAAAACATTCAGTACTTC	CASSFIGEAKNIQYF
TRBV4-1	NA	TRBJ1-1	NA	TGCGCCAGCAGCCAAGCTAGGGGAGGGGCTAACACTGAAGCTTTCTTT	CASSQARGGANTEAFF
TRBV20-1	NA	TRBJ1-1	NA	TGCAGTGCTAGCGCGGACAGCAACACTGAAGCTTTCTTT	CSASADSNTEAFF
TRBV20-1	medium-sized	TRBJ1-5	NA	TGCAGTGCTAGAGTACAGCGTTATAGCAATCAGCCCCAGCATTTT	CSARVQRYSNQPQHF
TRBV28	few	TRBJ2-7	NA	TGTGCCAGCAGTTTAAAAGGCGAGCAGTACTTC	CASSLKGEQYF
TRBV6-2/TRBV6-3	NA	TRBJ2-7	TRBD2	TGTGCCAGCAGGGGGACTAGCGCAGGGGAGCAGTACTTC	CASRGTSAGEQYF
TRBV11-2	NA	TRBJ2-3	NA	TGTGCCAGCAGCTTACGCAGGGGGGAGAGAGGTACAGATACGCAGTATTTT	CASSLRRGERGTDTQYF
TRBV7-3	few	TRBJ1-1	NA	TGTGCCAGCAGCTTAAATGGGGAAAGGTACACTGAAGCTTTCTTT	CASSLNGERYTEAFF